The clone carrying this T cell receptor (beta chain) showed up just a few times. Its antigen is undetermined. This entry comes from a study of response to subunit inactivated influenza vaccine. Study-level results: Authors proposed each seasonal influenza vaccination draws in few new T cells.

TCRdb analysed the RT-PCR reads with MiXCR anew, one entry per CDR3 protein. The profile shows under 800,000 distinct CDR3 sequences, approximately 15% of them singletons. The CDR3 loop spans 16 amino acids. The V end was cut by 10 bases, the J end by 0 bases, with 18 bases between. Germline values: CDR1 LNHDA, CDR2 SQIVND (reference sequence). V usage is TRBV19 and J usage is TRBJ2-2; a possible D gene is TRBD2 (6 bases). Sequences were derived from PBMCs from blood, sampled 14 to 15 days before vaccination. This receptor was identified in a man in his fifties or sixties who received an inactivated influenza vaccine. The CDR3 region is CATLTTGTANTGELFF. The CDR3 DNA sequence: TGTGCCACCTTAACCACCGGGACTGCGAACACCGGGGAGCTGTTTTTT.